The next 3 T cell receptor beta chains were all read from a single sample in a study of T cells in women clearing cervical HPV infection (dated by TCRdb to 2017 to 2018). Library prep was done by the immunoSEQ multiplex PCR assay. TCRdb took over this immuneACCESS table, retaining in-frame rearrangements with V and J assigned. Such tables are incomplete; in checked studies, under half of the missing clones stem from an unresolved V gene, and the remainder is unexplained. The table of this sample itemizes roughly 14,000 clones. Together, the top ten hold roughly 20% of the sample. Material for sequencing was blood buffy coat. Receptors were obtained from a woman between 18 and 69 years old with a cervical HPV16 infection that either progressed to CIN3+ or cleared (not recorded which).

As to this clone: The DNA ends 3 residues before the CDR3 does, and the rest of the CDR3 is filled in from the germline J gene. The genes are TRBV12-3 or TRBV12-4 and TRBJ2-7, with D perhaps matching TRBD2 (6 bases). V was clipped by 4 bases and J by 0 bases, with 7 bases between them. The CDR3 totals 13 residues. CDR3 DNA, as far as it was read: TGTGCCAGCAGTTGGCGGGGCTCCTACGAG. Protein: CASSWRGSYE. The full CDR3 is CASSWRGSYEQYF.

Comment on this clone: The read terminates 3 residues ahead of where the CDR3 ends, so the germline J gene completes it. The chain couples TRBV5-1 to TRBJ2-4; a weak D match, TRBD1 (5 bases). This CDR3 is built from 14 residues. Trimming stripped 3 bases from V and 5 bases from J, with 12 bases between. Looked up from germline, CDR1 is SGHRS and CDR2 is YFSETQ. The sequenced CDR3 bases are TGCGCCAGCAGCTCCCGTGGGGCCCAAAACATT. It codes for CASSSRGAQNI. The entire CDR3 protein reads CASSSRGAQNIQYF.

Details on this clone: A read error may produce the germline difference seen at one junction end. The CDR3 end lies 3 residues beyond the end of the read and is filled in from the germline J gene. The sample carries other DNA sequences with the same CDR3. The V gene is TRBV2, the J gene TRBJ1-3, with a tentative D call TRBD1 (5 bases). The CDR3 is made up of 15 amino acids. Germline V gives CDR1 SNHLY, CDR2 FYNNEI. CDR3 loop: CASSPDSYSGNTIYF. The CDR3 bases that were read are TGTGCCAGCAGTCCCGACAGCTACTCTGGAAACACT. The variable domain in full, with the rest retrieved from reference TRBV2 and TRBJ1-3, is EPEVTQTPSHQVTQMGQEVILRCVPISNHLYFYWYRQILGQKVEFLVSFYNNEISEKSEIFDDQFSVERPDGSNFTLKIRSTKLEDSAMYFCASSPDSYSGNTIYFGEGSWLTVV.